This T cell receptor beta chain emerged from a study of long-term antiretroviral therapy in people with HIV. On the study more broadly: The immediate-ART recommendation dates to 2015, and the earliest samples predate it by about a decade.

Per germline, CDR1 MNHEY and CDR2 SVGAGI. The CDR3 covers 16 residues. Trimming cost V 1 base and J 3 bases, with 13 bases left between them. immunoSEQ v3.0 was run at survey level. The assay was immunoSEQ multiplex PCR, and TCRdb's table has in-frame clones only and misses some. The data hold under 30,000 clones, with about 80% observed a single time. As to this clone: Its target is not known.

General observations from the study: Even long-term ART left TRB diversity below transplant donor controls, despite gains. Controls had broader CDR3 length ranges than HIV repertoires did.

The receptor was derived from a man aged 35 to 55 with HIV. The chain links TRBV6-5 to TRBJ2-1; maybe TRBD1 (5 bases). The specimen comprised unsorted PBMCs, sampled 0.3 years after starting antiretroviral therapy. The chain's CDR3 is CASSYFGRDNYNEQFF. The CDR3 DNA follows: TGTGCCAGCAGTTACTTTGGCAGGGATAACTACAATGAGCAGTTCTTC.